This T cell receptor beta chain was identified in a study of T cell changes during pregnancy in multiple sclerosis. Here immunoSEQ multiplex PCR was the method, and the copy in TCRdb shows in-frame clones only, minus some. Altogether 65,000 to 85,000 clones are present, around nine tenths being singletons, with the ten largest covering almost 0.3%. The ends were cut back, 1 base at V and 0 bases at J, with 12 bases in the middle. In germline, CDR1 is LNHDA, CDR2 SQIVND (reference sequence). The CDR3 covers 16 residues. This receptor was identified in a female donor with multiple sclerosis, enrolled in a pregnancy study. The chain carries TRBV19 and TRBJ1-1; no firm D call. Sequencing was performed on CD4+ T cells from peripheral blood mononuclear cells, taken after pregnancy. The CDR3 DNA sequence: TGTGCCAGTAGTATAGTTCCCACTAGGATGAACACTGAAGCTTTCTTT. Translated: CASSIVPTRMNTEAFF.